This TCR beta chain is drawn from a study of T cells in Graves' hyperthyroidism and ophthalmopathy. Only a few counts were recorded for this clonotype. The antigen remains unidentified. Ophthalmopathy patients had Clinical Activity Score at least 3, NOSPECS grade at least 4, duration under 3 months. Patients showing uncontrolled infection, other autoimmune disease, pregnancy or lactation were ineligible. The CDR3 consists of 14 residues. J gave up 3 bases and V 6 bases, and 10 bases lay outside the gene matches. Germline V lookup: CDR1 DFQATT, CDR2 SNEGSKA (reference sequence). Study conclusions and caveats: Ophthalmopathy was identified by the model a median around 6.9 months ahead of onset.

The source material, RNA transcripts, was used to amplify TCR beta CDR3 regions. First-round RT-PCR targeting the TCR CDR3 was performed with the HTBI primer set. Using its own MiXCR run on the multiplex PCR reads, TCRdb lists one record per CDR3 protein. The sample contains approximately 600,000 distinct CDR3 sequences, about 20% of which appear only once. This chain links TRBV20-1 with TRBJ1-1, with 7 bases matching TRBD1. The TCR comes from a man aged 30 to 39 with Graves' ophthalmopathy. Sequencing was done on a sample of blood. In DNA, the CDR3 is TGCAGTGCCTCAAGGGGGACAGAGGACACTGAAGCTTTCTTT. Its translation: CSASRGTEDTEAFF.